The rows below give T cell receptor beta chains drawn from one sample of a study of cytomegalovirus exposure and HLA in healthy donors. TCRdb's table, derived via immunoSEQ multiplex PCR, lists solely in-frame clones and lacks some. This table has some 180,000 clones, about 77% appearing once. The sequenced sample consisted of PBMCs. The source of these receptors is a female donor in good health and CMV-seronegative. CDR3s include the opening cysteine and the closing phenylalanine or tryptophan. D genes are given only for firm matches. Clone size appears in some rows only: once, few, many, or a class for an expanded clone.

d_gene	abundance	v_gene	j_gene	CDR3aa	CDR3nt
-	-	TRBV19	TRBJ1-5	CASRQVITYNQPQHF	TGTGCCAGTAGACAGGTCATCACGTACAATCAGCCCCAGCATTTT
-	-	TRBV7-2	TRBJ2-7	CASSFGWSYEQYF	TGTGCCAGCAGCTTTGGTTGGAGTTACGAGCAGTACTTC
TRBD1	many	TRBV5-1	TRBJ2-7	CASSLGTGAYEQYF	TGCGCCAGCAGCTTGGGAACAGGGGCATACGAGCAGTACTTC
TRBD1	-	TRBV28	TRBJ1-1	CASSLRTGGNTEAFF	TGTGCCAGCAGTTTAAGGACAGGGGGAAACACTGAAGCTTTCTTT
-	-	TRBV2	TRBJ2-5	CASSGNNYQETQYF	TGTGCCAGCAGTGGCAACAATTATCAAGAGACCCAGTACTTC
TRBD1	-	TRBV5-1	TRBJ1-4	CASSFTGAENEKLFF	TGCGCCAGCAGCTTCACAGGGGCAGAAAATGAAAAACTGTTTTTT
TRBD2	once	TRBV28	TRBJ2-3	CASKREESADTQYF	TGTGCCAGCAAGCGGGAGGAGTCGGCAGATACGCAGTATTTT
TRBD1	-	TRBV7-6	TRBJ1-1	CASSLASPPGGAYDTEAFF	TGTGCCAGCAGCTTAGCTTCCCCGCCAGGGGGCGCATATGACACTGAAGCTTTCTTT
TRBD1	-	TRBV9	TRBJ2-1	CASSARITGAYNEQFF	TGTGCCAGCAGCGCCAGGATTACAGGGGCCTACAATGAGCAGTTCTTC
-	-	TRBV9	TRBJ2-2	CASSVGDGELFF	TGTGCCAGCAGCGTAGGCGACGGGGAGCTGTTTTTT
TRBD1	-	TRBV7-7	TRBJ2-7	CASSPGTGGEQYF	TGTGCCAGCAGCCCTGGGACAGGAGGCGAGCAGTACTTC
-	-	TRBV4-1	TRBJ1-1	CASSQQSAMNTEAFF	TGCGCCAGCAGCCAACAGAGCGCCATGAACACTGAAGCTTTCTTT
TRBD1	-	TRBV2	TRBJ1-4	CASRAPGQPNEKLFF	TGTGCCAGCAGGGCTCCGGGACAGCCAAATGAAAAACTGTTTTTT
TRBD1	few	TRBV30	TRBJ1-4	CAGQARDEKLFF	TGTGCCGGACAGGCGAGGGATGAAAAACTGTTTTTT
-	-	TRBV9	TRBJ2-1	CASSAGGEGNEQFF	TGTGCCAGCAGCGCTGGCGGGGAAGGCAATGAGCAGTTCTTC
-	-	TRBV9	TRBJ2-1	CASSLGTREQFF	TGTGCCAGCAGCCTTGGGACTCGGGAGCAGTTCTTC
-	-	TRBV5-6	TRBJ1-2	CASSLGDQGYGYTF	TGTGCCAGCAGCTTGGGGGACCAGGGGTATGGCTACACCTTC
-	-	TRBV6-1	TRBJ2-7	CASSAYPGNSYEQYF	TGTGCCAGCAGTGCATACCCCGGGAACTCCTACGAGCAGTACTTC
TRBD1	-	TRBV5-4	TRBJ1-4	CASSRDRTNEKLFF	TGTGCCAGCAGCCGGGACAGAACTAATGAAAAACTGTTTTTT
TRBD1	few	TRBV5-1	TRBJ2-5	CASSFGTVQETQYF	TGCGCCAGCAGCTTCGGGACAGTTCAAGAGACCCAGTACTTC
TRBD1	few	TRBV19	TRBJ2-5	CASSTGTGRETQYF	TGTGCCAGTAGTACCGGGACAGGCCGAGAGACCCAGTACTTC
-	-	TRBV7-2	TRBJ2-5	CASSLEKGRETQYF	TGTGCCAGCAGCTTAGAAAAGGGGCGCGAGACCCAGTACTTC
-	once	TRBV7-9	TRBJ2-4	CASSRWGAGVAKNIQYF	TGTGCCAGCAGCCGCTGGGGGGCGGGAGTAGCCAAAAACATTCAGTACTTC
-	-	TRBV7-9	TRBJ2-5	CASSLQVQETQYF	TGTGCCAGCAGCTTACAGGTCCAAGAGACCCAGTACTTC
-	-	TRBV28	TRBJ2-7	CASSALTGPYEQYF	TGTGCCAGCAGCGCCCTTACAGGGCCCTACGAGCAGTACTTC
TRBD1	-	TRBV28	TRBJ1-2	CASLNHQGAGGYTF	TGTGCCAGCCTAAACCATCAGGGGGCTGGTGGCTACACCTTC
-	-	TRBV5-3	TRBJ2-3	CARSLVGDSYTDTQYF	TGTGCCAGAAGCTTGGTAGGGGACTCCTACACAGATACGCAGTATTTT
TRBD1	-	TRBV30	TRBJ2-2	CAWRGGQGFSLTGELFF	TGTGCCTGGAGGGGCGGACAGGGTTTCTCTCTCACCGGGGAGCTGTTTTTT
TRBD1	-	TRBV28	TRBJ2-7	CASRMTGKPYEQYF	TGTGCCAGCAGAATGACAGGGAAACCCTACGAGCAGTACTTC
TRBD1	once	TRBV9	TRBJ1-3	CASSVASGQGISGNTIYF	TGTGCCAGCAGCGTAGCTTCGGGACAGGGAATTTCTGGAAACACCATATATTTT
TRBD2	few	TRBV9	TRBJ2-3	CASSVATSGTSDTQYF	TGTGCCAGCAGCGTAGCTACTAGCGGGACTTCCGATACGCAGTATTTT
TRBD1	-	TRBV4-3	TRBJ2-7	CASSQGQGSDEQYF	TGCGCCAGCAGCCAAGGACAGGGGAGCGACGAGCAGTACTTC
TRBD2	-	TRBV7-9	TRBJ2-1	CASSLGTSGGSIGKEQFF	TGTGCCAGCAGCTTAGGGACTAGCGGGGGGTCAATCGGAAAGGAGCAGTTCTTC
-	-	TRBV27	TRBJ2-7	CASSSSTLEQYF	TGTGCCAGCAGTTCAAGCACCCTCGAGCAGTACTTC
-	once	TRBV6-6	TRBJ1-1	CASSYSAVNTEAFF	TGTGCCAGCAGTTACTCGGCAGTAAACACTGAAGCTTTCTTT
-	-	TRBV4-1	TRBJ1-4	CASSQEDTQEKLFF	TGCGCCAGCAGCCAAGAGGACACGCAGGAAAAACTGTTTTTT
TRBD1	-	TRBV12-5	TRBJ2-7	CASGFGDREDSPYEQYF	TGTGCTAGTGGTTTTGGGGACAGGGAAGACTCCCCCTACGAGCAGTACTTC
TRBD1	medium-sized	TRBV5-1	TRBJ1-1	CASSYIGTGGNTEAFF	TGCGCCAGCAGTTATATCGGGACAGGGGGGAACACTGAAGCTTTCTTT
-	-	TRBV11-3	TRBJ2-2	CVSSPSGRGSGELFF	TGTGTCAGCAGCCCGAGTGGACGGGGGTCCGGGGAGCTGTTTTTT